This TCR beta chain was captured in a study of graft-versus-host responses after intestinal transplantation. Turning to the study itself: Every one of the recipients received anti-thymocyte globulin induction and afterwards took tacrolimus and steroids for around three years. Findings and limits, study-wide: Analysis identified GvH clones in recipient marrow, with some appearing first in ileum or blood. Early post-transplant HvG declines showed an association with peak circulating GvH clone levels. Graft-versus-host to host-versus-graft clonal ratios in allografts were high in patients with graft-donor T cell macrochimerism.

Remarks on this clone: Its matching antigen is unknown. The limits of the CDR3 on the DNA are not certain, so only TCRdb's listed CDR3 is given.

The CDR3 is 15 residues long, counting both termini. The assay was immunoSEQ multiplex PCR, and TCRdb's table has in-frame clones only and misses some. The repertoire holds around 96,000 clones, with about 93% as singletons. The origin of this receptor is a human patient who received an intestinal transplant, so some T cells may come from the graft donor. Sample: PBMCs, taken around 68 weeks after intestinal transplant. V is TRBV12-2 and J is TRBJ2-3; TRBD2, the table's D call, was not compared with the DNA. TRBV12-2 is a pseudogene segment. The CDR3 loop is CASRLFGGGADTQYF.